This T cell receptor beta chain was documented in a study of blood T cell repertoires in COVID-19. This CDR3 has 13 residues. The germline gives CDR1 SQVTM, CDR2 ANQGSEA. The V gene lost 6 bases and the J gene lost 8 bases, with 17 bases spanning the gap. The assay was immunoSEQ multiplex PCR, and TCRdb's table has in-frame clones only and misses some. The sample lists about 310,000 clones; around 92% were seen once. This clone showed up just once. The genes are TRBV29-1 and TRBJ2-1; possibly TRBD2 for D (6 bases). The clonotype comes from a woman under 40 who had recovered from COVID-19. The specimen sequenced was PBMCs or T cells enriched from blood (not recorded which). CDR3 in amino acids: CSVPGDELDEQFF. The CDR3 nucleotides read TGCAGCGTACCGGGAGACGAGTTAGATGAGCAGTTCTTC.